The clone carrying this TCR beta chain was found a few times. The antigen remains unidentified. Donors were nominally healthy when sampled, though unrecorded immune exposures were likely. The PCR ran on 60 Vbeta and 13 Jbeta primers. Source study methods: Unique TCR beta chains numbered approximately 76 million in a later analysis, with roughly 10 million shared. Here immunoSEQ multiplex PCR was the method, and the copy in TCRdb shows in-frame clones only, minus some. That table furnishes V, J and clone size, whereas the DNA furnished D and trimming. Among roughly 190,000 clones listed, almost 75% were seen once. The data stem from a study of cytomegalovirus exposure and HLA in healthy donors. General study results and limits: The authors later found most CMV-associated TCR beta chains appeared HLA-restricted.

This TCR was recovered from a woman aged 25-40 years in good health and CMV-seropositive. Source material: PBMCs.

CDR3 nucleotide sequence: TGTGCCAGCAGCAAGGGGGCGGGGAGCACAGATACGCAGTATTTT. This sequence encodes CASSKGAGSTDTQYF. The V gene is TRBV7-6, the J gene TRBJ2-3; perhaps TRBD1 as D (7 bases). Trimming pared 5 bases from V and 0 bases from J, leaving 12 bases between. The CDR3 covers 15 residues. Germline V gene sequence: CDR1 SGHVS, CDR2 FNYEAQ.